The present T cell receptor (beta chain) was sequenced within a study of blood T cell repertoires in COVID-19. As for the study in general: Samples representing acute and convalescent COVID-19 were sourced from the United States, Italy and Spain. The analysed material was cDNA or gDNA that came from T cells, B-cell-depleted T cells, or PBMCs.

V was trimmed by 2 bases and J by 3 bases, leaving 14 bases between them. The CDR3 length is 16 residues. Germline-derived CDR1 and CDR2 are KGHSH and LQKENI. This clone was seen a few times. Only in-frame clones appear in the TCRdb table, and some are missing; sequencing was by immunoSEQ multiplex PCR. The table records approximately 260,000 clones, more than 85% of them present only once. Sequencing input: peripheral blood. J is TRBJ1-5 and V is TRBV18; D is ambiguous. The sequence derives from a man aged 18 to 35 with active or convalescent COVID-19. The CDR3 sequence is CASSPASGLNNQPQHF. The CDR3, as DNA: TGTGCCAGCTCACCAGCGTCAGGATTAAACAATCAGCCCCAGCATTTT.